This T cell receptor (beta chain) derives from a study of blood T cell repertoires in COVID-19. Using immunoSEQ multiplex PCR, the repertoire was profiled, and TCRdb retains in-frame clones only, with some absent. The data show roughly 400,000 clones, roughly 90% seen once. V was clipped by 0 bases and J by 4 bases, with 9 bases between them. Germline lookup yields CDR1 LGHNA and CDR2 YSLEER. The CDR3 is 14 residues long. Material for sequencing was PBMCs or T cells enriched from blood (not recorded which). This TCR was sampled from a woman in her thirties who had recovered from COVID-19. This rearrangement joins TRBV4-3 to TRBJ1-2; D may be TRBD1 (6 bases). CDR3 amino acids: CASSQDRGTYGYTF. As DNA, the CDR3 is TGCGCCAGCAGCCAAGATAGGGGGACCTATGGCTACACCTTC.